This paragraph reports one T cell receptor beta chain. Its specificity is not known. V was clipped by 4 bases and J by 5 bases, with 12 bases between them. The germline gives CDR1 KGHSH, CDR2 LQKENI. The CDR3 is made up of 13 amino acids. The data derive from a study of regulatory T cells. Study observations and caveats: Patient repertoires had restricted TRB V-J pairs and skewed V and J usage, most in Tregs.

Amplification used 52 TRBV primers and 13 TRBJ primers. TCRdb's table, derived via immunoSEQ multiplex PCR, lists solely in-frame clones and lacks some. The data contain approximately 15,000 clones, about 92% of them singletons. The gene calls are TRBV18 and TRBJ2-7; a weak D match, TRBD2 (6 bases). The receptor's source is a young adult with CD3G deficiency. The sample comprised CD8+ T cells sorted from blood. The CDR3 here is CASSRAWEDEQYF. CDR3 DNA sequence: TGTGCCAGCTCACGGGCCTGGGAGGACGAGCAGTACTTC.